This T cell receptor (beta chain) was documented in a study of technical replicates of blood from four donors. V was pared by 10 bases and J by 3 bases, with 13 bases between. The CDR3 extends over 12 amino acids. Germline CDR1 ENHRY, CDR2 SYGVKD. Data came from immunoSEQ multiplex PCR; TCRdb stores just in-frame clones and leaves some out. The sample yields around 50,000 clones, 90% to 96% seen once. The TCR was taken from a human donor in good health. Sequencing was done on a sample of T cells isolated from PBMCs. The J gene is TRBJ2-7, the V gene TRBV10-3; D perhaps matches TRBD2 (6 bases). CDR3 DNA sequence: TGTGCCACAGGGACGGGGGACTACGAGCAGTACTTC. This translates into CATGTGDYEQYF.